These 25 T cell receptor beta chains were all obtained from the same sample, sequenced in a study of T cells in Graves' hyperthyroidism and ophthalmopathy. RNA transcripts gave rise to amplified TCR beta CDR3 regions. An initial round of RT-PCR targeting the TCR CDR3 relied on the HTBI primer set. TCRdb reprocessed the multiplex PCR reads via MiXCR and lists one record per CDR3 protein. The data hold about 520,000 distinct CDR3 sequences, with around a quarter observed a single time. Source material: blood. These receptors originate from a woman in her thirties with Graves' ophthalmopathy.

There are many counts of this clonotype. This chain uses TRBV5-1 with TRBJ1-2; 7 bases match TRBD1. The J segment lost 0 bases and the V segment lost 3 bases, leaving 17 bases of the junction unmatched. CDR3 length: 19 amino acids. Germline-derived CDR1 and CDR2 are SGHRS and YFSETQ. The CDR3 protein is CASSSDFGTAPSANYGYTF. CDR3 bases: TGCGCCAGCAGCTCAGACTTCGGGACAGCCCCGTCAGCTAACTATGGCTACACCTTC.

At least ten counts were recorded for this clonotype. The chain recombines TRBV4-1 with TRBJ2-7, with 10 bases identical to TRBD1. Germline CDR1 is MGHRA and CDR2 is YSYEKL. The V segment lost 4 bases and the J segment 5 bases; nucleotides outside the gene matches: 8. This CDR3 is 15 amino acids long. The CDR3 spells CASSLRTGGDHEQYF. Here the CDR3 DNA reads TGCGCCAGCAGCCTAAGGACAGGGGGTGATCACGAGCAGTACTTC.

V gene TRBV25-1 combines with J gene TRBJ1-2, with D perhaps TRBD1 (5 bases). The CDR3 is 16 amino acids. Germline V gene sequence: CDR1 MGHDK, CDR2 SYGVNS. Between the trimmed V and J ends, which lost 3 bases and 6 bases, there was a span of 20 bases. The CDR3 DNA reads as TGTGCCAGCAGTGAGATAGGGGCGGCAGAAAGGGATGGCTACACCTTC. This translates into CASSEIGAAERDGYTF.

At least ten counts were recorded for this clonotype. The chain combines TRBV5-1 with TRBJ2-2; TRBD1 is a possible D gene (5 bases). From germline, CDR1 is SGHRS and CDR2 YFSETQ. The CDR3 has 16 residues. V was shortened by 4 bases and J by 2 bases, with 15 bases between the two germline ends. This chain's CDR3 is CASSTKDTRNTGELFF. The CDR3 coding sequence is TGCGCCAGCAGCACGAAGGACACTCGTAACACCGGGGAGCTGTTTTTT. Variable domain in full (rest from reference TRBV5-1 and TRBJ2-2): KAGVTQTPRYLIKTRGQQVTLSCSPISGHRSVSWYQQTPGQGLQFLFEYFSETQRNKGNFPGRFSGRQFSNSRSEMNVSTLELGDSALYLCASSTKDTRNTGELFFGEGSRLTVL.

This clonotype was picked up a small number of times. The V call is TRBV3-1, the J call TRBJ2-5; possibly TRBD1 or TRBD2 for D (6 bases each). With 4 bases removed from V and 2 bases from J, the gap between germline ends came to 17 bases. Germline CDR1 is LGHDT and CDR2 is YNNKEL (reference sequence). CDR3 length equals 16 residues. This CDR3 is CASSRYQAGHQETQYF. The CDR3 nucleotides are TGTGCCAGCAGCCGATACCAGGCGGGACATCAAGAGACCCAGTACTTC.

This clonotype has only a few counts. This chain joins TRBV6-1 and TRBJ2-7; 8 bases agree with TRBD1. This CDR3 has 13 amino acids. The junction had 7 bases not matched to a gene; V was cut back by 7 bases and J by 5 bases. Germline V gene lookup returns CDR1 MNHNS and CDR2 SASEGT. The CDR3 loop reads CASTDRGIHEQYF. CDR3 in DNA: TGTGCCAGCACAGACAGGGGCATCCACGAGCAGTACTTC.

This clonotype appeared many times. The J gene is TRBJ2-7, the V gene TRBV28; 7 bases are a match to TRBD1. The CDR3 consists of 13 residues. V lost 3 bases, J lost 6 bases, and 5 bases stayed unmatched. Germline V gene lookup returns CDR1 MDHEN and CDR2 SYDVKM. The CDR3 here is CASSFFRGSEQYF. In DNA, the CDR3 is TGTGCCAGCAGTTTCTTCAGGGGGTCCGAGCAGTACTTC.

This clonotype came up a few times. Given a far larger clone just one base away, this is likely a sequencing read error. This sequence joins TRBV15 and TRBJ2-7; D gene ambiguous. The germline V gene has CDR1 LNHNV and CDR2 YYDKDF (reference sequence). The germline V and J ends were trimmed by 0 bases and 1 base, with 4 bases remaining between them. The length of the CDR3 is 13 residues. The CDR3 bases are TGTGCCACCAGCAGAGATGTGTCCTACGAGCAGTACTTC. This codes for CATSRDVSYEQYF.

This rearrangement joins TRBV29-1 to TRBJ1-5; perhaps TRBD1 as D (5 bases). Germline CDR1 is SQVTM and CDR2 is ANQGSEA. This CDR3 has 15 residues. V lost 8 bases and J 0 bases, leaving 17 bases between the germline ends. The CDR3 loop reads CSIGSTDNSNQPQHF. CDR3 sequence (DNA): TGCAGCATCGGATCGACAGACAATAGCAATCAGCCCCAGCATTTT.

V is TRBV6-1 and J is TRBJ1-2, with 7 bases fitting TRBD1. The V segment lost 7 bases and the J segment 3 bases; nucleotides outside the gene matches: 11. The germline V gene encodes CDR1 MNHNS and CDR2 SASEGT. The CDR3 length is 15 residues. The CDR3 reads CASTRGGGRDYGYTF. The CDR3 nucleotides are TGTGCCAGCACCCGAGGAGGGGGCAGGGACTATGGCTACACCTTC.

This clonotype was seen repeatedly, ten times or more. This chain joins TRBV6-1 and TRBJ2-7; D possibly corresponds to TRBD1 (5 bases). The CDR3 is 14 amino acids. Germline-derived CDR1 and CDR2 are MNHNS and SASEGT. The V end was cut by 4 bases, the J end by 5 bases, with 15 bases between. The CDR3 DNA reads TGTGCCAGCAGTGCTAAGGCAGGGTTCGACGAGCAGTACTTC. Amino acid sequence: CASSAKAGFDEQYF.

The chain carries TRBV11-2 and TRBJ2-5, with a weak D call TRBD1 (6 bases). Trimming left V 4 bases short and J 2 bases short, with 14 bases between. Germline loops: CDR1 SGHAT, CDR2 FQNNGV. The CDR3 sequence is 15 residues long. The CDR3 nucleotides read TGTGCCAGCAGCTGGGCTCAGGGGAATCAAGAGACCCAGTACTTC. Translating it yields CASSWAQGNQETQYF.

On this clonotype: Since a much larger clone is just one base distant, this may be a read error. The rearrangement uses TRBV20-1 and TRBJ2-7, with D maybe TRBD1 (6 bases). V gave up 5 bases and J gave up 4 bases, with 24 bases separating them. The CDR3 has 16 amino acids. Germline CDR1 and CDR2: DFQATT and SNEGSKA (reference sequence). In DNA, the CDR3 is TGCAGTGCTTCCCCAACAGGGCTAGGTAGTGTGTACGAGCAGTACTTC. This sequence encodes CSASPTGLGSVYEQYF.

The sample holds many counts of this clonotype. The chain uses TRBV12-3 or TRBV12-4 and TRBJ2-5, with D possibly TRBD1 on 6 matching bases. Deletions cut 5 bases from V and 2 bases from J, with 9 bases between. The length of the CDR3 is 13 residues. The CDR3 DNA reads TGTGCCAGCAGTAGCAGGGGTCAAGAGACCCAGTACTTC. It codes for CASSSRGQETQYF.

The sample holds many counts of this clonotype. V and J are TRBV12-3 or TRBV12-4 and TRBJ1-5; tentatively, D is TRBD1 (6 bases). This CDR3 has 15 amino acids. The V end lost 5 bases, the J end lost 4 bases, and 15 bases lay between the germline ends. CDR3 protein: CASSPSGAQNQPQHF. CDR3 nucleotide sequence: TGTGCCAGCAGTCCATCAGGGGCCCAAAATCAGCCCCAGCATTTT.

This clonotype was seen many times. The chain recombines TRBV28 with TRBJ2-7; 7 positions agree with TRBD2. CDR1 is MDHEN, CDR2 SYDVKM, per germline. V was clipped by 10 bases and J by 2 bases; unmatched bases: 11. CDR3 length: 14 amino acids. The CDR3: CATSGGGETYEQYF. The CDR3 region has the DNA TGTGCCACCTCGGGGGGAGGGGAAACCTACGAGCAGTACTTC.

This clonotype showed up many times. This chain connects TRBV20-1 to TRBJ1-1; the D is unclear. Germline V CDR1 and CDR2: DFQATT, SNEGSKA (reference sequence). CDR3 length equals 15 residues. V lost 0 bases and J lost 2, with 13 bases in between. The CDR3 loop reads CSAREFKEKNTEAFF. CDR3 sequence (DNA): TGCAGTGCTAGAGAATTTAAAGAAAAAAACACTGAAGCTTTCTTT.

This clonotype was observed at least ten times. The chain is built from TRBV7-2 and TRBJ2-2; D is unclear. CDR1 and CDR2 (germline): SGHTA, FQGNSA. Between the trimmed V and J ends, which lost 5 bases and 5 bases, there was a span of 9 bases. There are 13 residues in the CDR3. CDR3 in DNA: TGTGCCAGCAGCCAGCCTAGGACCGGGGAGCTGTTTTTT. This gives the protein CASSQPRTGELFF.

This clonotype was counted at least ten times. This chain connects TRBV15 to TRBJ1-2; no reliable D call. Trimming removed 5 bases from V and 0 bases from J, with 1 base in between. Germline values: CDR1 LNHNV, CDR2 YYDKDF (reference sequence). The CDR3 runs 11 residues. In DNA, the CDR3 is TGTGCCACCAGCTCTAACTATGGCTACACCTTC. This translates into CATSSNYGYTF.

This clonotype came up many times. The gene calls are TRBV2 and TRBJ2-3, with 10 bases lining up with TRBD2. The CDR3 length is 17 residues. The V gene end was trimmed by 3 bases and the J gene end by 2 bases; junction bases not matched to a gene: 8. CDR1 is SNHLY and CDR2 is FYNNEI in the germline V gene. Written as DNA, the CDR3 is TGTGCCAGCAGTGAGGGGCTAGCGGGGGCGTCCACAGATACGCAGTATTTT. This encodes CASSEGLAGASTDTQYF.

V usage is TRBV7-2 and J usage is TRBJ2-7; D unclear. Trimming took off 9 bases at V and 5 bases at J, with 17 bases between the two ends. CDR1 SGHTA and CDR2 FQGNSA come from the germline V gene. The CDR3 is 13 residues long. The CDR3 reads CASSTGSFDEQYF. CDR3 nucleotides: TGTGCCAGTTCAACCGGGTCCTTCGACGAGCAGTACTTC.

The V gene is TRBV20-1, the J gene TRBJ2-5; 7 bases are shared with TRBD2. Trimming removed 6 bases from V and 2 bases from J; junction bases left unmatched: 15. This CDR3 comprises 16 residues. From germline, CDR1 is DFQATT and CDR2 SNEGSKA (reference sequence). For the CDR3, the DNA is TGCAGTGCCGATGGGGGGGGAGTTGGGAGTCAAGAGACCCAGTACTTC. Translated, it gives CSADGGGVGSQETQYF.

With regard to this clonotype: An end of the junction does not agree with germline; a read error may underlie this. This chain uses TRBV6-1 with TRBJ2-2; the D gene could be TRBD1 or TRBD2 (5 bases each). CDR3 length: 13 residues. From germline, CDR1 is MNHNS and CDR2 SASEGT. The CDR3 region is CASSERGTGELLF. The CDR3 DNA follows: TGTGCCAGCAGTGAAAGGGGAACCGGGGAGCTGCTTTTT.

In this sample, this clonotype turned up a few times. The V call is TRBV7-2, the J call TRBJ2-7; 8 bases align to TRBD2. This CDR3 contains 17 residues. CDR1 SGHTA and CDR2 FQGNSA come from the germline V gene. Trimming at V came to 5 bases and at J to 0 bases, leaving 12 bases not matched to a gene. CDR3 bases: TGTGCCAGCAGCGGAGCGGTCTCTCGGGGGGGCTCCTACGAGCAGTACTTC. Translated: CASSGAVSRGGSYEQYF.

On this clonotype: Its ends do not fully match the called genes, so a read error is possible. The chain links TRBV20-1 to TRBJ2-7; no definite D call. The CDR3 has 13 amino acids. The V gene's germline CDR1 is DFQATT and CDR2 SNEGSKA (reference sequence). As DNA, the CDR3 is TGCAGTGCCAAACCACTTCTACTGCACGATCAGTACTTC. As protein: CSAKPLLLHDQYF.